This TCR beta chain was retrieved from a study of blood T cell repertoires in COVID-19. Study-wide background: COVID-19 samples collected from the United States, Italy and Spain covered acute and convalescent phases. PBMCs, B-cell-depleted T cells, or T cells were the source of the cDNA or gDNA that made up the material.

In the original analysis: Quantification of nucleated cells was approximated via reference gene primer amplification. Data came from immunoSEQ multiplex PCR; TCRdb stores just in-frame clones and leaves some out. V, J and clone size derive from that table, while D and trimming were established from the DNA sequence. The table lists fewer than 15,000 clones, approximately 90% of them singletons. Trimming stripped 5 bases from V and 0 bases from J, with 6 bases between. The V gene's germline CDR1 is LNHDA and CDR2 SQIVND (reference sequence). CDR3 length: 13 residues. This chain connects TRBV19 to TRBJ2-3; D is ambiguous. Sequencing was carried out using peripheral blood. This clonotype was obtained from a human donor in a cohort sampled during active COVID-19. Here the CDR3 DNA reads TGTGCCAGTAGTCTGACTAGCACAGATACGCAGTATTTT. Translated: CASSLTSTDTQYF.